A selection of T cell receptor beta chains follows, all from one sample in a study of shared clonotypes between healthy human individuals. Sequenced by immunoSEQ multiplex PCR; TCRdb stores in-frame clones only, minus some. The table has roughly 2 million clones, approximately 96% seen once. The sample was naive CD4+ T cells sorted from blood. These receptor sequences come from a man aged 18-30 years in good health. Each CDR3 is given with its conserved first and last residue. D genes are given only for firm matches. Rows give clone size only sometimes, using once, few, many, or a class for an expanded clone.

d_call	v_call	j_call	clone_size	cdr3_aa	cdr3_nt
.	TRBV27	TRBJ2-5	.	CASSLRLWGETQYF	TGTGCCAGCAGTTTACGACTCTGGGGGGAGACCCAGTACTTC
TRBD1	TRBV27	TRBJ1-2	few	CASSLSGTGHGYTF	TGTGCCAGCAGTTTGTCCGGGACAGGGCATGGCTACACCTTC
.	TRBV10-3	TRBJ1-5	.	CAISEDPNSNQPQHF	TGTGCCATCAGTGAGGATCCAAATAGCAATCAGCCCCAGCATTTT
TRBD1	TRBV7-3	TRBJ2-3	.	CASSWDSGKGKDTQYF	TGTGCCAGCAGCTGGGACAGTGGGAAAGGAAAAGATACGCAGTATTTT
TRBD1	TRBV7-9	TRBJ1-2	.	CASSGRTGKDLRNYGYTF	TGTGCCAGCAGCGGACGGACAGGGAAAGATCTTCGGAACTATGGCTACACCTTC
TRBD1	TRBV28	TRBJ2-7	.	CASSPTDRRSYEQYF	TGTGCCAGCAGTCCCACGGACAGGAGGTCCTACGAGCAGTACTTC
TRBD1	TRBV6-5	TRBJ1-1	.	CASRSTQGAGTEAFF	TGTGCCAGCAGGTCGACCCAGGGGGCAGGCACTGAAGCTTTCTTT
TRBD1	TRBV2	TRBJ1-6	.	CASAQGTVNSPLHF	TGTGCCAGCGCACAGGGGACTGTAAATTCACCCCTCCACTTT
TRBD1	TRBV7-9	TRBJ1-1	.	CASSQGWDRANTEAFF	TGTGCCAGCAGCCAGGGGTGGGACAGGGCGAACACTGAAGCTTTCTTT
TRBD1	TRBV29-1	TRBJ1-1	.	CSAQRGTGGTEAFF	TGCAGCGCCCAAAGGGGGACAGGGGGCACTGAAGCTTTCTTT
TRBD2	TRBV9	TRBJ2-7	.	CASSVEGGGSSYEQYF	TGTGCCAGCAGCGTAGAGGGAGGCGGGAGCTCCTACGAGCAGTACTTC
.	TRBV25-1	TRBJ1-3	once	CASSEYAMGNTIYF	TGTGCCAGCAGTGAATACGCAATGGGGAACACCATATATTTT
TRBD1	TRBV18	TRBJ1-2	.	CASSPPGQENYGYTF	TGTGCCAGCTCACCTCCGGGACAGGAAAACTATGGCTACACCTTC
.	TRBV4-1	TRBJ1-6	.	CASSQLGSSPLHF	TGCGCCAGCAGCCAATTAGGTAGTTCACCCCTCCACTTT
TRBD2	TRBV11-3	TRBJ2-3	.	CASSFSGGTDTQYF	TGTGCCAGCAGCTTTAGCGGGGGCACAGATACGCAGTATTTT
.	TRBV19	TRBJ2-1	.	CASTGPDNEQFF	TGTGCCAGTACGGGGCCGGACAATGAGCAGTTCTTC
.	TRBV5-1	TRBJ2-2	.	CASSLVGGNVAGELFF	TGCGCCAGCAGCTTGGTGGGGGGAAATGTCGCCGGGGAGCTGTTTTTT
.	TRBV19	TRBJ2-7	.	CASSPWTESSYEQYF	TGTGCCAGTAGTCCCTGGACAGAGTCTTCCTACGAGCAGTACTTC
TRBD2	TRBV28	TRBJ2-7	.	CASSGRAYSYEQYF	TGTGCCAGTAGCGGGAGGGCCTACTCCTACGAGCAGTACTTC
.	TRBV2	TRBJ2-7	.	CASRLAGLSYEQYF	TGTGCCAGCCGCCTGGCGGGTCTCTCCTACGAGCAGTACTTC